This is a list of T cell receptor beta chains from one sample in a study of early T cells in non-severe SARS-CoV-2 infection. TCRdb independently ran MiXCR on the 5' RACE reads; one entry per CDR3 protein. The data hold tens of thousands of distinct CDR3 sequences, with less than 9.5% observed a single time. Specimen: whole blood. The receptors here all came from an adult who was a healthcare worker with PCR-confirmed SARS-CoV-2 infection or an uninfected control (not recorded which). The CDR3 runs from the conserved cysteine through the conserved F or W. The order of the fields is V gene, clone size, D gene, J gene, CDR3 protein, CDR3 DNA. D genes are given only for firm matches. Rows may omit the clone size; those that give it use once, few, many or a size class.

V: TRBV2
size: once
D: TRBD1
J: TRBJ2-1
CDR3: CASSQTQGARNEQFF
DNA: TGTGCCAGCAGCCAGACACAGGGGGCGAGGAATGAGCAGTTCTTC

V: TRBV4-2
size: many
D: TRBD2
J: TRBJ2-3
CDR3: CASSQGYTSASGRTDTQYF
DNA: TGTGCCAGCAGCCAAGGATACACCTCGGCTAGCGGGAGAACAGATACGCAGTATTTT

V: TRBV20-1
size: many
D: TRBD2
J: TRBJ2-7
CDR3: CSAISGLGDYEQYF
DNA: TGCAGTGCCATCTCTGGACTAGGTGACTACGAGCAGTACTTC

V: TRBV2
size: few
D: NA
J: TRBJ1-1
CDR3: CASAVIGGTEAFF
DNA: TGTGCCAGCGCGGTGATAGGGGGCACTGAAGCTTTCTTT

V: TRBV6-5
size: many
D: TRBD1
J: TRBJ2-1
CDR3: CASSYSNRGPYNEQFF
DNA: TGTGCCAGCAGTTACTCGAACAGGGGGCCATACAATGAGCAGTTCTTC

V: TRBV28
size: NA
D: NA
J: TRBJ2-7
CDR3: CASRYVGRTYEQYF
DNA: TGTGCCAGCAGATACGTGGGACGAACCTACGAGCAGTACTTC

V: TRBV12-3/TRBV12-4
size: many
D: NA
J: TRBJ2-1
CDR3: CASTMGPNNEQFF
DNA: TGTGCCAGCACCATGGGGCCGAACAATGAGCAGTTCTTC

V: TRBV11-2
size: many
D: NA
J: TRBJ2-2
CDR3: CASSGSEGSNTGELFF
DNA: TGTGCCAGCAGCGGTAGTGAGGGCAGCAACACCGGGGAGCTGTTTTTT

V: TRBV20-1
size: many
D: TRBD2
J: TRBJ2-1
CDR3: CSPTSGSLYEQFF
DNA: TGCAGTCCGACTAGCGGGAGTCTCTATGAGCAGTTCTTC

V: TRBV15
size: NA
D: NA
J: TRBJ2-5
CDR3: CATSRDMGETQYF
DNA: TGTGCCACCAGCAGAGATATGGGGGAGACCCAGTACTTC

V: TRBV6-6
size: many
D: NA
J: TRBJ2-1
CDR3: CASSYLPRTLGRTYNEQFF
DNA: TGTGCCAGCAGTTACTTACCGCGAACCCTAGGACGAACCTACAATGAGCAGTTCTTC

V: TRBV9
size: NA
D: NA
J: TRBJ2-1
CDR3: CASTKPGLDEQFF
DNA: TGTGCCAGCACCAAACCCGGACTGGATGAGCAGTTCTTC

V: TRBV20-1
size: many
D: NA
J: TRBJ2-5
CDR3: CSARAPASYQETQYF
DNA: TGCAGTGCTAGAGCCCCAGCCAGCTACCAAGAGACCCAGTACTTC

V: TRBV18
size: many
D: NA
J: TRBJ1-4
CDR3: CASSPSADPNEKLFF
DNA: TGTGCCAGCTCACCTTCGGCGGACCCGAATGAAAAACTGTTTTTT

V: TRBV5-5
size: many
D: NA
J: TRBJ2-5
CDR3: CASSPPIMRAQYF
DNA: TGTGCCAGCAGCCCCCCCATTATGAGGGCCCAGTACTTC

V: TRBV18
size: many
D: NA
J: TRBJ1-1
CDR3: CASSPTFDSEAFF
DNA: TGTGCCAGCTCACCGACATTCGACAGCGAAGCTTTCTTT

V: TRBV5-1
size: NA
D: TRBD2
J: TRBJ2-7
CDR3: CASSGLAGGDDEQYF
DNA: TGCGCCAGCAGCGGACTAGCGGGGGGAGACGACGAGCAGTACTTC

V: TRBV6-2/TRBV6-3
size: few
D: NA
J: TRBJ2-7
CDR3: CASRDGRADEQYF
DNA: TGTGCCAGCAGGGACGGTAGGGCTGACGAGCAGTACTTC

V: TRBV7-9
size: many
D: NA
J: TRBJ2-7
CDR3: CASSADVSYEQYF
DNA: TGTGCCAGCAGCGCCGACGTATCCTACGAGCAGTACTTC

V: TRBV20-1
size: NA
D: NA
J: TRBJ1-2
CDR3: CSATGEEGYGYTF
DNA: TGCAGTGCTACCGGGGAAGAAGGCTATGGCTACACCTTC

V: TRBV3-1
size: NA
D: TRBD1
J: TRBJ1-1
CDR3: CASSPDRGRNDTEAFF
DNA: TGTGCCAGCAGCCCTGACAGGGGGCGCAACGACACTGAAGCTTTCTTT

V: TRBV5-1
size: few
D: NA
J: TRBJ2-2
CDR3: CASSATWPGELFF
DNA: TGCGCCAGCAGCGCCACTTGGCCCGGGGAGCTGTTTTTT

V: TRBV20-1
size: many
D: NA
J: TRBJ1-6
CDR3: CSARGLRVAYNSPLHF
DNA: TGCAGTGCTAGAGGCCTAAGGGTGGCCTATAATTCACCCCTCCACTTT

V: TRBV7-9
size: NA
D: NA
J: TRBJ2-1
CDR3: CASSSDHNEQFF
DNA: TGTGCCAGCAGTTCGGACCACAATGAGCAGTTCTTC

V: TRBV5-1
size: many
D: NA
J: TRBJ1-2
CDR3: CASSGEGVNYGYTF
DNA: TGCGCCAGCAGCGGAGAAGGGGTTAACTATGGCTACACCTTC

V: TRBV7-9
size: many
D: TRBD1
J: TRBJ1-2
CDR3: CASSETQGANYGYTF
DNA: TGTGCCAGCAGCGAGACACAGGGGGCTAACTATGGCTACACCTTC

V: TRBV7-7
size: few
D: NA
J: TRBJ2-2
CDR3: CASSLHSWGDSNTGELFF
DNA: TGTGCCAGCAGCCTTCACTCTTGGGGAGATTCGAACACCGGGGAGCTGTTTTTT

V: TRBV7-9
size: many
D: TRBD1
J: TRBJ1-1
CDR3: CASSLGQGSTEAFF
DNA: TGTGCCAGCAGCTTGGGACAGGGGAGCACTGAAGCTTTCTTT

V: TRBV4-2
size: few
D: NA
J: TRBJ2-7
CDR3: CASSQDLFSSYEQYF
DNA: TGTGCCAGCAGCCAAGATCTTTTTAGCTCCTACGAGCAGTACTTC

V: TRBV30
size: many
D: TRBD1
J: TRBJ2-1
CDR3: CAWSDRDRQNNEQFF
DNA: TGTGCCTGGAGCGACCGGGACAGGCAAAACAATGAGCAGTTCTTC

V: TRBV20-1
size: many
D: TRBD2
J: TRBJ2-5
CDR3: CSARDQTSGSETQYF
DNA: TGCAGTGCTAGAGATCAGACTAGCGGGAGTGAGACCCAGTACTTC

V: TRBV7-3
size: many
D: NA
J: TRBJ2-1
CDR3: CASSLSQGDNEQFF
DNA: TGTGCCAGCAGCTTATCACAGGGTGACAATGAGCAGTTCTTC

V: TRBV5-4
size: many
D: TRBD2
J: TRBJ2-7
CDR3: CASSLRGGPGEQYF
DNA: TGTGCCAGCAGCTTGCGGGGGGGGCCGGGCGAGCAGTACTTC

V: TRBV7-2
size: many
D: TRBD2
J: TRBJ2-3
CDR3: CASSGASGPTDTQYF
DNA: TGTGCCAGCAGTGGCGCTAGCGGCCCTACAGATACGCAGTATTTT

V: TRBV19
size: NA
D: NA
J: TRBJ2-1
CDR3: CASSNVAPPTYNEQFF
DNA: TGTGCCAGTAGTAACGTAGCCCCGCCGACTTACAATGAGCAGTTCTTC

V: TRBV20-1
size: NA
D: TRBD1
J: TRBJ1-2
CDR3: CSASGGMDRANYGYTF
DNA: TGCAGTGCTAGTGGTGGTATGGACAGGGCTAACTATGGCTACACCTTC

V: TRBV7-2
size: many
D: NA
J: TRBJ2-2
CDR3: CASTFLVGELFF
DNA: TGTGCCAGCACCTTTCTAGTCGGGGAGCTGTTTTTT

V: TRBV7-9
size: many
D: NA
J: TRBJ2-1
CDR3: CASSLAISQGINEQFF
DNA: TGTGCCAGCAGCTTAGCTATATCACAGGGAATAAATGAGCAGTTCTTC

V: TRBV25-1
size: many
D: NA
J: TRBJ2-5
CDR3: CASSEPGKETQYF
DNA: TGTGCCAGCAGTGAACCAGGGAAAGAGACCCAGTACTTC

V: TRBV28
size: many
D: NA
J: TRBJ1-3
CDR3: CASYAGSSGNTIYF
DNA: TGTGCGAGCTACGCAGGGAGCTCTGGAAACACCATATATTTT

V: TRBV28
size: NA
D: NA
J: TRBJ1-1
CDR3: CASSSTGTAEAFF
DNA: TGTGCCAGCAGTAGCACAGGGACGGCTGAAGCTTTCTTT

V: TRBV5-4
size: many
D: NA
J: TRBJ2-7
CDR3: CASSQGGYEQYF
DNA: TGTGCCAGCAGCCAAGGGGGCTACGAGCAGTACTTC

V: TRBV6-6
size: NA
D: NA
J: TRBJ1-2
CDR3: CASRNRQAYGYTF
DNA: TGTGCCAGCAGAAACCGACAGGCCTATGGCTACACCTTC

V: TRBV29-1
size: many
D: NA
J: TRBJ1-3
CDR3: CSVEEGTGGNTIYF
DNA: TGCAGCGTTGAAGAAGGTACAGGAGGAAACACCATATATTTT

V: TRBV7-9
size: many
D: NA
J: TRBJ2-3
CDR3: CASSLLRETHTQYF
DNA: TGTGCCAGCAGCCTCCTGAGAGAGACCCATACGCAGTATTTT

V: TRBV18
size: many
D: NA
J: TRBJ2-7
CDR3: CASSPGNSYEQYF
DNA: TGTGCCAGCTCACCGGGGAACTCCTACGAGCAGTACTTC

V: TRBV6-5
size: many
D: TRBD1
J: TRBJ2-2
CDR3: CASRPTGVPGELFF
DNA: TGTGCCAGCAGACCCACAGGGGTCCCCGGGGAGCTGTTTTTT

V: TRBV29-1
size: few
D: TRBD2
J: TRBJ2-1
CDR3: CSVGLAGVYNEQFF
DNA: TGCAGCGTAGGACTAGCGGGAGTCTACAATGAGCAGTTCTTC

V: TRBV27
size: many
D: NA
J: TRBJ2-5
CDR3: CASSWDRQETQYF
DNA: TGTGCCAGCAGCTGGGACCGACAAGAGACCCAGTACTTC

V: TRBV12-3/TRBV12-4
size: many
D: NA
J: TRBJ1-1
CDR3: CASSLDAGSTEAFF
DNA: TGTGCCAGCAGTTTAGATGCCGGGAGCACTGAAGCTTTCTTT

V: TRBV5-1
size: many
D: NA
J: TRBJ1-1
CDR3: CASSLEGGLNTEAFF
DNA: TGCGCCAGCAGCTTGGAAGGGGGGTTAAACACTGAAGCTTTCTTT

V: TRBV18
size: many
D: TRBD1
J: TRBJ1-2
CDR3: CASSPNRQGARGYTF
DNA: TGTGCCAGCTCACCTAATAGACAGGGGGCGCGTGGCTACACCTTC

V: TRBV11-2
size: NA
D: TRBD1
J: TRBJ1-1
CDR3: CASSLEGTGIRGTEAFF
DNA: TGTGCCAGCAGCTTAGAAGGGACAGGGATCAGGGGAACTGAAGCTTTCTTT

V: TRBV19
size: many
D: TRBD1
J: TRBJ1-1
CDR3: CASSLLPGQGASTEAFF
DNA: TGTGCCAGTAGTTTACTCCCGGGGCAGGGGGCATCGACTGAAGCTTTCTTT

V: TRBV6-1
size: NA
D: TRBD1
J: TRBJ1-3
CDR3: CASTRFRDSASGNTIYF
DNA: TGTGCCAGCACCAGATTCCGGGACAGTGCTTCTGGAAACACCATATATTTT

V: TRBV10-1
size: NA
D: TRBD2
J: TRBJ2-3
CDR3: CASSSTSGTTDTQYF
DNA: TGCGCCAGCAGTTCGACTAGCGGAACCACAGATACGCAGTATTTT